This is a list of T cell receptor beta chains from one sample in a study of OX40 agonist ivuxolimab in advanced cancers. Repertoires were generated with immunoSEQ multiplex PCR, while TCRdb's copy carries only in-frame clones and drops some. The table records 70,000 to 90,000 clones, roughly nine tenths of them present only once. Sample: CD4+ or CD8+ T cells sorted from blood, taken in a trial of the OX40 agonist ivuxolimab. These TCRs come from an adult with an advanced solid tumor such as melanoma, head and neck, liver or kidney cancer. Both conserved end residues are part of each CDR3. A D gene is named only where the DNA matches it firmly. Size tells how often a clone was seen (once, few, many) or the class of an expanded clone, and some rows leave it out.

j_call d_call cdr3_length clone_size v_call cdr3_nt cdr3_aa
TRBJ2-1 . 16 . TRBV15 TGTGCCACCAGCAGATCCGGATATCAAACCTACAATGAGCAGTTCTTC CATSRSGYQTYNEQFF
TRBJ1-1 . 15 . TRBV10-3 TGTGCCATCACTGAAAGTGGCCACATGAACACTGAAGCTTTCTTT CAITESGHMNTEAFF
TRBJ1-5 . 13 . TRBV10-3 TGTGCCATCCGAGACTATAGCAATCAGCCCCAGCATTTT CAIRDYSNQPQHF
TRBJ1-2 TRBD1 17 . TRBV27 TGTGCCAGCAGTTTAATGGGACAGGGGGAGTTCAACTATGGCTACACCTTC CASSLMGQGEFNYGYTF
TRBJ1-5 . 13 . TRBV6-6 TGTGCCACAGGAGTCTTTAGCAATCAGCCCCAGCATTTT CATGVFSNQPQHF
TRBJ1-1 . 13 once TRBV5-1 TGCGCCAGCACCCTAGCGTTAGGGGCTGAAGCTTTCTTT CASTLALGAEAFF
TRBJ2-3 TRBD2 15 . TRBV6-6 TGTGCCAGCAGCGCCACTAGCGGGAGGGCAAATACGCAGTATTTT CASSATSGRANTQYF
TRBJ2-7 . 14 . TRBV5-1 TGCGCCAGCAGCTTAAGAGAATCTTTCTACGAGCAGTACTTC CASSLRESFYEQYF
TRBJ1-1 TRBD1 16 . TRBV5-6 TGTGCCAGCAGCCGCGGCCGGGGACAGGGTAGCACTGAAGCTTTCTTT CASSRGRGQGSTEAFF
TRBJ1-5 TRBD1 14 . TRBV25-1 TGTGCCAGCAGTGCGGACAGGGGAGATCAGCCCCAGCATTTT CASSADRGDQPQHF
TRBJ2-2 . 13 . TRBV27 TGTGCCAGCAGTTTACGGCAGACCGGGGAGCTGTTTTTT CASSLRQTGELFF
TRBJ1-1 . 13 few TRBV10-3 TGTGCCATCAAGGGACAACTGAACACTGAAGCTTTCTTT CAIKGQLNTEAFF
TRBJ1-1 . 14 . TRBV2 TGTGCCAGCAGCGAATTGTTAGGAAACACTGAAGCTTTCTTT CASSELLGNTEAFF
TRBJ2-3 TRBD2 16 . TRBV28 TGTGCCAGCAGCTCACGAGCGGGGTCTAGCACAGATACGCAGTATTTT CASSSRAGSSTDTQYF
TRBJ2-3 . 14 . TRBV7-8 TGTGCCAGCAGCCCCCCGGATAGGAGGGATACGCAGTATTTT CASSPPDRRDTQYF
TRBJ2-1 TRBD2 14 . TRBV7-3 TGTGCCAGCAGCCACGGGACTAGCGGGAGTGGGCAGTTCTTC CASSHGTSGSGQFF
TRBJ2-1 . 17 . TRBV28 TGTGCCAGCAGTTATGATGACACCCTAGCCCTCTACAATGAGCAGTTCTTC CASSYDDTLALYNEQFF
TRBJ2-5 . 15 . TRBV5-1 TGCGCCAGCAGCTTGGTCGGCAGGGGCGGAGAGACCCAGTACTTC CASSLVGRGGETQYF
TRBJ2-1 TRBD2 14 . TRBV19 TGTGCCAGTTCCGGGACTAGCGGGAACTCTGAGCAGTTCTTC CASSGTSGNSEQFF
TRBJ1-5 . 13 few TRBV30 TGTGCCTGGAGTTCACAGGGCGAACAGCCCCAGCATTTT CAWSSQGEQPQHF
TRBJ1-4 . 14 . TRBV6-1 TGTGCCAGCAGTGCAGGAAACAGGGATGAAAAACTGTTTTTT CASSAGNRDEKLFF
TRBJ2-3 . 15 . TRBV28 TGTGCCAGCAGTTTATTAGGGGTTAGCACAGATACGCAGTATTTT CASSLLGVSTDTQYF
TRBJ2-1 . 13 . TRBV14 TGTGCCAGCAGCCAGACTAACGGAAATGAGCAGTTCTTC CASSQTNGNEQFF
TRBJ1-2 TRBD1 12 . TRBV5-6 TGTGCCAGCTCCCGGACAGGTGCTGGCTACACCTTC CASSRTGAGYTF
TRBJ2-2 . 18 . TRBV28 TGTGCCAGCAGCCCCCTGGACCGTTTTAATACGAACACCGGGGAGCTGTTTTTT CASSPLDRFNTNTGELFF
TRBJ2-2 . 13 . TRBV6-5 TGTGCCAGCAGTTTAGGGAACACCGGGGAGCTGTTTTTT CASSLGNTGELFF
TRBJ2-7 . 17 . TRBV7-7 TGTGCTAGCAGCTTAGAGGGGCAGGGTACCATCTCCTACGAGCAGTACTTC CASSLEGQGTISYEQYF
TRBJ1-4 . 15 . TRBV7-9 TGTGCCAGCAGCCTGATATCGGACTCCAGCGGGGGACTGTTTTTT CASSLISDSSGGLFF
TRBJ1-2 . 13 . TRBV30 TGTGCCTGGAGTGTCACCCGGGGATGGGGCTACACCTTC CAWSVTRGWGYTF
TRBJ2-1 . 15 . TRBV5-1 TGCGCCAGTATCCTGGGTGGGGGCTCATACAATGAGCAGTTCTTC CASILGGGSYNEQFF
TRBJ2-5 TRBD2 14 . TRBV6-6 TGTGCCAGCAGTTACCGGGGGGACGGGGAGACCCAGTACTTC CASSYRGDGETQYF
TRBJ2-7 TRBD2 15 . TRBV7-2 TGTGCCAGCAGCTTCGGGACTAGCGGTGCCTACGAGCAGTACTTC CASSFGTSGAYEQYF
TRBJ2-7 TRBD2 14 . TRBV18 TGTGCCACCGCTACTAGCGGGAGTTTCGACGAGCAGTACTTC CATATSGSFDEQYF
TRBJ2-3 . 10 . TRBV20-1 TGCAGTGCTGAGCGGGATACGCAGTATTTT CSAERDTQYF
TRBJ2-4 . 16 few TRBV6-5 TGTGCCAGCAGTTACTCATTCCGGGGGGCCAAAAACATTCAGTACTTC CASSYSFRGAKNIQYF
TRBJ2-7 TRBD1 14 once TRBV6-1 TGTGCCAGCAGTGAAGGACAGGGCTCCTACGAGCAGTACTTC CASSEGQGSYEQYF
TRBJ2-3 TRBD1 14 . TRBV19 TGTGCCAGCAGGGAGGACAGGGATCCAGATACGCAGTATTTT CASREDRDPDTQYF
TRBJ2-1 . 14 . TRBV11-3 TGTGCCAGCAGCCCGATGACAGGCCATTGGGAGCAGTTCTTC CASSPMTGHWEQFF
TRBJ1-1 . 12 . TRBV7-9 TGTGCCTTAGGCAGGGTGAACACTGAAGCTTTCTTT CALGRVNTEAFF
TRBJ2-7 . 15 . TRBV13 TGTGCCAGCAGCACCAGGGTAATGGGCTTGGGCGAGCAGTACTTC CASSTRVMGLGEQYF
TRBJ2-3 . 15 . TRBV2 TGTGCCAGCAAGGCGAGCAGGGAAGGGGTGGATACGCAGTATTTT CASKASREGVDTQYF
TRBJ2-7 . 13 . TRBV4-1 TGCGCCAGCAGCCAATATATGGCAGACGAGCAGTACTTC CASSQYMADEQYF
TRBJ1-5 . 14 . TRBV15 TGTGCCACCAGGTGGGAAACCAGCAATCAGCCCCAGCATTTT CATRWETSNQPQHF
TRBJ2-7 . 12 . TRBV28 TGTGCCAGCAGTTTAGGGACCTACGAGCAGTACTTC CASSLGTYEQYF
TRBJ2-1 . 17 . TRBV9 TGTGCCAGCAGCACAAACAGGAAAATGGGTCCACACAATGAGCAGTTCTTC CASSTNRKMGPHNEQFF
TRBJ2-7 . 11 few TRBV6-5 TGTGCCAGCAGTAACTCCTACGAGCAGTACTTC CASSNSYEQYF
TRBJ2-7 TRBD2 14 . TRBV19 TGTGCCAGTAGTATTGCGGGAGCTTCCTACGAGCAGTACTTC CASSIAGASYEQYF
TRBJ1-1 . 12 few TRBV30 TGTGCCTGGATTCCGTTGAACACTGAAGCTTTCTTT CAWIPLNTEAFF
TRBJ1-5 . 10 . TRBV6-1 TGTGCCACCCAGAGGGGCCCGTGGCATTTT CATQRGPWHF
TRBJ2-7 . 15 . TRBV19 TGTGCCAGTAGTGTGTCGAAATCTCCGATCTACGAGCAGTACTTC CASSVSKSPIYEQYF
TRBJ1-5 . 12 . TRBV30 TGTGCCTGGAGTGCTAAAACGGGGCCCCAGCATTTT CAWSAKTGPQHF
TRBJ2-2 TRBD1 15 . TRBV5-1 TGCGCCAGCAGCTTTCCGGCAGGGGGAGCCGGGGAGCTGTTTTTT CASSFPAGGAGELFF
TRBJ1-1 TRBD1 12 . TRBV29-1 TGCAGCGCAGGACAGGGGAACACTGAAGCTTTCTTT CSAGQGNTEAFF
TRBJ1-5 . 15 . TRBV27 TGTGCCAGCAGTTTATCGAGAGTAGCAAATCAGCCCCAGCATTTT CASSLSRVANQPQHF
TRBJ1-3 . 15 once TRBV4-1 TGCGCCAGCAGCCAACCACGCGTGGCGGGAAACACCATATATTTT CASSQPRVAGNTIYF
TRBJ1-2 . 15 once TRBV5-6 TGTGCCAGCAGCTTGGTGACAGGCTTTAACTATGGCTACACCTTC CASSLVTGFNYGYTF
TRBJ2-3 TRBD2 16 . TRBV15 TGTGCCACCAGCTTGACTAGCGACTCATTCACAGATACGCAGTATTTT CATSLTSDSFTDTQYF